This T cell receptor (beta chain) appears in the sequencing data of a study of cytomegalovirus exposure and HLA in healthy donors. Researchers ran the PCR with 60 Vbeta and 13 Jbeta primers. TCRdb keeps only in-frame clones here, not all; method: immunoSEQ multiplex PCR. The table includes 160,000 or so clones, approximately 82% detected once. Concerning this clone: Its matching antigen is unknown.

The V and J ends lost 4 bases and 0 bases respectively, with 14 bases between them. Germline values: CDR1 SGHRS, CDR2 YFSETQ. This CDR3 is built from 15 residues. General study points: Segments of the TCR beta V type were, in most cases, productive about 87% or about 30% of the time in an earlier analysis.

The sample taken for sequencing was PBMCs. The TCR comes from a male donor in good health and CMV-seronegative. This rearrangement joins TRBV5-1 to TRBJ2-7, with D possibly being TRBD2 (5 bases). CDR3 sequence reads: CASSPPGRSSYEQYF. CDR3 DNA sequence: TGCGCCAGCAGCCCGCCGGGGAGAAGCTCCTACGAGCAGTACTTC. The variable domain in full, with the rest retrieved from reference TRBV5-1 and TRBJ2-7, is KAGVTQTPRYLIKTRGQQVTLSCSPISGHRSVSWYQQTPGQGLQFLFEYFSETQRNKGNFPGRFSGRQFSNSRSEMNVSTLELGDSALYLCASSPPGRSSYEQYFGPGTRLTVT.